This T cell receptor (beta chain) was recovered during a study of radiotherapy plus CTLA-4 blockade in lung cancer (dated by TCRdb to 2016 to 2018). About the investigation overall: Among the enrolled patients, around 19% had an objective response, and around 31% reached disease control.

The CDR3 runs 14 amino acids, cysteine and phenylalanine included. Only the CDR3 region is kept as DNA, spanning 42 bases read in frame from base 1. V and J are truncated by 3 bases and 1 base respectively, leaving an intervening sequence of 9 bases. CDR1 SGHNT and CDR2 YYREEE were looked up in the germline V gene (reference sequence). Preparation of the library involved the immunoSEQ multiplex PCR assay. In TCRdb, the immuneACCESS table is reduced to in-frame sequences with V and J assigned. These tables do not hold every clone; where another copy was compared, an unresolved V gene accounts for under half, and the others remain unexplained. This sample has approximately 48,000 clones in its table, and 84% of those were observed once. The top ten hold more than 4% of the sample. The study evaluated CTLA-4 blockade (ipilimumab) given together with focal radiation therapy in patients who had chemo-refractory metastatic non-small-cell lung cancer.

In regard to this clone: Its antigen is still unknown. No per-base quality is available; no much larger clone lies one base away.

Paper-wide results and their limitations: The strongest predictors of response were reported to be early dynamic shifts in blood T cell clones along with a rise in serum interferon-beta following radiation. TCR clones derived from tumors expanded in peripheral blood after treatment with radiotherapy and ipilimumab.

This sequence originates from a human donor with non-small cell lung cancer whose response to radiotherapy plus ipilimumab could not be evaluated. The sequence joins TRBV5-4 to TRBJ2-3; the D region possibly corresponds to TRBD1 (6 bases align). This specimen was peripheral blood, taken from a patient treated with radiotherapy plus ipilimumab. The sequenced DNA: TGTGCCAGCAGCTCACAGGGTCGCACAGATACGCAGTATTTT. Translation gives CASSSQGRTDTQYF.